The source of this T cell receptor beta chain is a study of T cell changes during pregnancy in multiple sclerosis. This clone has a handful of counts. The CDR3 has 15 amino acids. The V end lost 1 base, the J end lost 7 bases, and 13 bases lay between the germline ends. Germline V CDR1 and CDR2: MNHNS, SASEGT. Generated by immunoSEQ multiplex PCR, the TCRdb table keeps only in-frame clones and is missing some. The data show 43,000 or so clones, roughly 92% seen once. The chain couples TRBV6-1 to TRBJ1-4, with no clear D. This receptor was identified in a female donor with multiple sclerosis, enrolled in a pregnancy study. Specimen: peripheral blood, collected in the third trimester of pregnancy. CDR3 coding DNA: TGTGCCAGCAGTGAAGGGGCGGAGGGAAGTGAAAAACTGTTTTTT. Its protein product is CASSEGAEGSEKLFF.